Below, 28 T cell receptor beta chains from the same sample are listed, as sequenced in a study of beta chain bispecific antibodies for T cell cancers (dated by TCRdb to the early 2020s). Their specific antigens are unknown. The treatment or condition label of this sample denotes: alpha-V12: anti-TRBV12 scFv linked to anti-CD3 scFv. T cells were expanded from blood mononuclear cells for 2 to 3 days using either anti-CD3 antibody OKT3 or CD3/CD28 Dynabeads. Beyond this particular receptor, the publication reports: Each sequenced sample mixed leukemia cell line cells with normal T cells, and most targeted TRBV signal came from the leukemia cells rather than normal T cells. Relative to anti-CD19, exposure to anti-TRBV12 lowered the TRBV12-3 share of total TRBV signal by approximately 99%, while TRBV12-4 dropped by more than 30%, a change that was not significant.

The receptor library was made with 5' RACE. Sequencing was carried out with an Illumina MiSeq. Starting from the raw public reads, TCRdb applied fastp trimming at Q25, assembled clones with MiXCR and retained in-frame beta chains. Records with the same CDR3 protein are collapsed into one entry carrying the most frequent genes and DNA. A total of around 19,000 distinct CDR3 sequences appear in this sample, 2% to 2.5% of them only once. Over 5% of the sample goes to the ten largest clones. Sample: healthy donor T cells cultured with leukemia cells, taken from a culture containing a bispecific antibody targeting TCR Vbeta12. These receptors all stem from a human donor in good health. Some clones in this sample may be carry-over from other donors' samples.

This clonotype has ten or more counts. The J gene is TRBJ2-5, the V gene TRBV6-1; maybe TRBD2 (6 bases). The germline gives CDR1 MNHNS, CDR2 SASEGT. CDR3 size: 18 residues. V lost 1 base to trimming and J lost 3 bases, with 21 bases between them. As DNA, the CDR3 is TGTGCCAGCAGTGAAGTGATTTTGGGCGGGGTGTCCGAAGAGACCCAGTACTTC. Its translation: CASSEVILGGVSEETQYF.

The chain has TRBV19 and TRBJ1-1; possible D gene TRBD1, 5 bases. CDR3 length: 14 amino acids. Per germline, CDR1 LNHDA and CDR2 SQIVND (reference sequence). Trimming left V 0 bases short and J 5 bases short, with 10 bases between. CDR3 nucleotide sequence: TGTGCCAGTAGTATAGATCTCGGGGGGACTGAAGCTTTCTTT. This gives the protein CASSIDLGGTEAFF.

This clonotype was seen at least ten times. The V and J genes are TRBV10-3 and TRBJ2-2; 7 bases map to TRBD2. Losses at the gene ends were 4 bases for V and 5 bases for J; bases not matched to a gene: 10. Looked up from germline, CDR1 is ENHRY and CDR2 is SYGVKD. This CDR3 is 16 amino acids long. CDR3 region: CAISVKRTSNTGELFF. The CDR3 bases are TGTGCCATCAGTGTTAAAAGGACTAGTAATACCGGGGAGCTGTTTTTT.

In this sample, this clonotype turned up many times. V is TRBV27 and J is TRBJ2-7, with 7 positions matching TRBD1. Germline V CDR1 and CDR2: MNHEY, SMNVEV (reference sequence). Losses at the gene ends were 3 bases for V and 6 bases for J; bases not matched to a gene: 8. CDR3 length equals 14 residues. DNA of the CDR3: TGTGCCAGCAGTTTGAGGGGGCTCCTACGCGAGCAGTACTTC. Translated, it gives CASSLRGLLREQYF.

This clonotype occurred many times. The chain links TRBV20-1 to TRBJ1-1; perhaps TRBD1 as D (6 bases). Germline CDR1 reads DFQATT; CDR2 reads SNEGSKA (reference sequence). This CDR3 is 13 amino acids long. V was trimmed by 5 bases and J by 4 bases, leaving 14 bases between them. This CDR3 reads CSARGAGSTEAFF. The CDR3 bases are TGCAGTGCTCGGGGGGCCGGGAGCACTGAAGCTTTCTTT.

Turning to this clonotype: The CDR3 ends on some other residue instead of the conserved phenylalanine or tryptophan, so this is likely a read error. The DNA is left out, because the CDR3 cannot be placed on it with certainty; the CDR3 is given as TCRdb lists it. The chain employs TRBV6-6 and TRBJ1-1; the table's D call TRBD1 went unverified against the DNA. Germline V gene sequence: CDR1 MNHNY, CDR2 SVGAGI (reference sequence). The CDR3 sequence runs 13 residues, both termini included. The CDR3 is CASRGGADTEAGG.

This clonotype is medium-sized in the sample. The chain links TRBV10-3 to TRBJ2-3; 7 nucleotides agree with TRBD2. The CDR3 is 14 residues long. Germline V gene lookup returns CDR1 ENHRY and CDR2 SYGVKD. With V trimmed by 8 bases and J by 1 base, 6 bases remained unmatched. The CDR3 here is CAIGLLAGTDTQYF. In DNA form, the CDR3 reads TGTGCCATCGGGCTTCTAGCGGGCACAGATACGCAGTATTTT.

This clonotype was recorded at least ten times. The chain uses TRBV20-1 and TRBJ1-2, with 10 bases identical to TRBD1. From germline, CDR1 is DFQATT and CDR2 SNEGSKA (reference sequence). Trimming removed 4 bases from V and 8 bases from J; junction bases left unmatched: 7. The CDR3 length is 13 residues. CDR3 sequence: CSAMTGGAGGYTF. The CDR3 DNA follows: TGCAGTGCTATGACAGGGGGCGCGGGGGGCTACACCTTC.

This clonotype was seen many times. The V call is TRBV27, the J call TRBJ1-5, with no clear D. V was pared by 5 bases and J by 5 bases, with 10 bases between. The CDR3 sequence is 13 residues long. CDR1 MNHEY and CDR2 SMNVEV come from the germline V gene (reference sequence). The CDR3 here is CASSPSGHQPQHF. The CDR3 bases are TGTGCCAGCAGTCCCTCTGGGCATCAGCCCCAGCATTTT.

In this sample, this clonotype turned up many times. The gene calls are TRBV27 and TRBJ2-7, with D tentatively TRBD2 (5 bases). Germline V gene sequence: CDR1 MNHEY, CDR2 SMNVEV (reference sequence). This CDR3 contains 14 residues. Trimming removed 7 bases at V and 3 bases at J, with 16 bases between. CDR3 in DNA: TGTGCCAGCATGTACCAAGCGGCGGGCTACGAGCAGTACTTC. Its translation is CASMYQAAGYEQYF.

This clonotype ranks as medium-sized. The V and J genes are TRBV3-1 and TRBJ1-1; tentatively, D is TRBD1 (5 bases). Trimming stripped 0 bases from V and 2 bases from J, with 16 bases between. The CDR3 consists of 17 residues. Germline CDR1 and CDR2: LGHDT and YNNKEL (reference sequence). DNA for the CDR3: TGTGCCAGCAGCCAAGAGGGTGACGGGGCCCAAAACACTGAAGCTTTCTTT. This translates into CASSQEGDGAQNTEAFF.

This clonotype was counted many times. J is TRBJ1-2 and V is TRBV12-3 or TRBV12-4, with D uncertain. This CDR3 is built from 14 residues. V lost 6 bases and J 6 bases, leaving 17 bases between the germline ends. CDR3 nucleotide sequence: TGTGCCAGCAGCCATCTACACTATGGGGATGGCTACACCTTC. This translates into CASSHLHYGDGYTF.

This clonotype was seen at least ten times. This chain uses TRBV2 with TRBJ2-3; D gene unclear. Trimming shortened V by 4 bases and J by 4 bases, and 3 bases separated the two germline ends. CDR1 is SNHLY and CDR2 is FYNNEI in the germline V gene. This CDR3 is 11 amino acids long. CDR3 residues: CASSASDTQYF. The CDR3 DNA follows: TGTGCCAGCAGTGCCTCAGATACGCAGTATTTT.

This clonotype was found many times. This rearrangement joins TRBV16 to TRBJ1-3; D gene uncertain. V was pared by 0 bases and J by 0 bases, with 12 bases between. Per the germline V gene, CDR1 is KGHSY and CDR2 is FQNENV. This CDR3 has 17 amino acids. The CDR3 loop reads CASSQSEDRSSGNTIYF. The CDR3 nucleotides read TGTGCCAGCAGCCAATCTGAGGACCGAAGCTCTGGAAACACCATATATTTT.

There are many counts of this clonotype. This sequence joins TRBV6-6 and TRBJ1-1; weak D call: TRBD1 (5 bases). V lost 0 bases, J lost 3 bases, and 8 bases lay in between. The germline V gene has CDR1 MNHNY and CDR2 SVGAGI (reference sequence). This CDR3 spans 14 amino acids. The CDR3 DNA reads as TGTGCCAGCAGTTACTCCCGGGGGGACACTGAAGCTTTCTTT. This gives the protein CASSYSRGDTEAFF.

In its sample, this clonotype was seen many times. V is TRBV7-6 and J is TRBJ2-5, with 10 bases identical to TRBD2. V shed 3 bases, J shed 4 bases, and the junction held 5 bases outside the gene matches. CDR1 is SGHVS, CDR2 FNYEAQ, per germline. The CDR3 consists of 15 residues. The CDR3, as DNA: TGTGCCAGCAGCTTGAGCGGGGGGGCCCCAGAGACCCAGTACTTC. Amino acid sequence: CASSLSGGAPETQYF.

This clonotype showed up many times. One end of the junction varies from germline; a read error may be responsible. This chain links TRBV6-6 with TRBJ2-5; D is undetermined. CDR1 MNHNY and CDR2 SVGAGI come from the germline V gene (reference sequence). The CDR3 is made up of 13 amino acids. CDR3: CASSSRPEETQYF. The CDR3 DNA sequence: TGTGCCAGCAGTTCTCGGCCAGAAGAGACCCAGTATTTC.

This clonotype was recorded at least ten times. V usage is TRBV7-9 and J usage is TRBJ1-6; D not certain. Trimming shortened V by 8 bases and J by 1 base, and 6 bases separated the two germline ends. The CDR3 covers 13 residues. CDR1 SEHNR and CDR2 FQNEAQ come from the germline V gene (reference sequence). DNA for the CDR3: TGTGCCAGCGGGGAGTCCTATAATTCACCCCTCCACTTT. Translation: CASGESYNSPLHF.

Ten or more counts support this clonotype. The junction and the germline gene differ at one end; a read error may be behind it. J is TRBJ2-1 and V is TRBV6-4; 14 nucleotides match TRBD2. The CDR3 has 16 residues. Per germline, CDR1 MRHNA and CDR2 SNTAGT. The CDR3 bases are TGTGCCAGCACCGACGGGGCCGGGACTAGCGGGGGACGACTACACTTC. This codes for CASTDGAGTSGGRLHF.

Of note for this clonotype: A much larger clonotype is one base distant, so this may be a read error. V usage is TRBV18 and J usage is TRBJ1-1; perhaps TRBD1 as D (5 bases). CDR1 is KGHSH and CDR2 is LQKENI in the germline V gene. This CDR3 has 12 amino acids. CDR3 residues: CASSQGHTEALF. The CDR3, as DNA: TGTGCCAGCTCACAGGGGCACACTGAAGCTCTCTTT.

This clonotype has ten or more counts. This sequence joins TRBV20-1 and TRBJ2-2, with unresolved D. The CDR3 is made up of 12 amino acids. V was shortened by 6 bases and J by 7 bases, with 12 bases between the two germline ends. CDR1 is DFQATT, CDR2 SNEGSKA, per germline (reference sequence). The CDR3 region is CSALLGVGELFF. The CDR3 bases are TGCAGTGCCCTACTTGGGGTCGGGGAGCTGTTTTTT.

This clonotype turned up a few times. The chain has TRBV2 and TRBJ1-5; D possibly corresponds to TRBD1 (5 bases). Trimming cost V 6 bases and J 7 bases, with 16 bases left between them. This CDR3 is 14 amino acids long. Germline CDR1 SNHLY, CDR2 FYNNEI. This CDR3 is CASSSFRGGQPQHF. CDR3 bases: TGTGCCAGCAGCTCGTTCCGGGGCGGGCAGCCCCAGCATTTT.

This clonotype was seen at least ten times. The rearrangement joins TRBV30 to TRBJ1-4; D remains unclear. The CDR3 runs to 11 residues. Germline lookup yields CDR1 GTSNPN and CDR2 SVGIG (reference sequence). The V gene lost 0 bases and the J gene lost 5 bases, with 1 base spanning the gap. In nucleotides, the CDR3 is TGTGCCTGGAGTGTCAATGAAAAACTGTTTTTT. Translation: CAWSVNEKLFF.

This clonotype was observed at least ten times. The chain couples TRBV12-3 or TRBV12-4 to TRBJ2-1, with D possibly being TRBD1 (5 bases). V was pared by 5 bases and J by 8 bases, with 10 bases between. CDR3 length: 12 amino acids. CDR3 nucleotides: TGTGCCAGCAGTGCCAGGGTCGATGAGCAGTTCTTC. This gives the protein CASSARVDEQFF.

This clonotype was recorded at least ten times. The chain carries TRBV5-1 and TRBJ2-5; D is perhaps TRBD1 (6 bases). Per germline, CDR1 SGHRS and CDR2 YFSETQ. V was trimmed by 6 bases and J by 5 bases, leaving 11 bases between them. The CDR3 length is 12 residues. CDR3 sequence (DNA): TGCGCCAGCAAGGGGGTACACGAGACCCAGTACTTC. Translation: CASKGVHETQYF.

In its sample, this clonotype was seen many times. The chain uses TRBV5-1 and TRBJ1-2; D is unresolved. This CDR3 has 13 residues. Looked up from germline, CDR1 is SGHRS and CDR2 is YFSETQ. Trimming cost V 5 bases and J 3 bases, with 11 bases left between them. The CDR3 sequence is CASRSPPDYGYTF. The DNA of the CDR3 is TGCGCCAGCAGGAGCCCACCCGACTATGGCTACACCTTC.

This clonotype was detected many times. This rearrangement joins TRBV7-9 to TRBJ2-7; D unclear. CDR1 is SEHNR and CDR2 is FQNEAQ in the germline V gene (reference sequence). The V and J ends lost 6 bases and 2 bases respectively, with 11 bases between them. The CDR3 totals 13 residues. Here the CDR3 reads CASRDPETYEQYF. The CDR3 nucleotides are TGTGCCAGCAGAGATCCTGAGACCTACGAGCAGTACTTC.

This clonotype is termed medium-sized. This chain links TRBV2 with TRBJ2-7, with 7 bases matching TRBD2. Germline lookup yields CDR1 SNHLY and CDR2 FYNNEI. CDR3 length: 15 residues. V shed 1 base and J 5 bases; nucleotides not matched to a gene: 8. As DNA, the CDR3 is TGTGCCAGCAGTGAAGGGGGGACTACAACCGACGAGCAGTACTTC. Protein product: CASSEGGTTTDEQYF.